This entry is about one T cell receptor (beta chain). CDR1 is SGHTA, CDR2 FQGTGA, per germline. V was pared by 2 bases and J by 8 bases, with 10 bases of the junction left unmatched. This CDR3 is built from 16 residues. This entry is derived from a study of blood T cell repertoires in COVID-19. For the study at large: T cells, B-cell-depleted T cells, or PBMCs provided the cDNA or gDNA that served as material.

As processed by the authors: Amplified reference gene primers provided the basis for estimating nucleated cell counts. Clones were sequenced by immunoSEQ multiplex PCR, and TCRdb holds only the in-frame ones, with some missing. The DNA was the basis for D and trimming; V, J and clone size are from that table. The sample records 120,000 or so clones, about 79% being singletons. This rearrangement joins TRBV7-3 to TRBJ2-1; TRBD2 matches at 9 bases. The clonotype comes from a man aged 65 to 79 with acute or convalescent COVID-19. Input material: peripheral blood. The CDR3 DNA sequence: TGTGCCAGCAGCTTAGGGCCGGCGGGGGGGCCCGATGAGCAGTTCTTC. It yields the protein CASSLGPAGGPDEQFF.